The 28 T cell receptor beta chains in this list originate from one sample, sequenced in a study of somatic mutations in cytotoxic T cells in rheumatoid arthritis. TCRdb's copy holds only in-frame clones and misses some; the assay was immunoSEQ multiplex PCR. The sample shows over 15,000 clones, approximately 80% of them seen only once. The sequencing input was CD8+ T cells sorted from blood. Receptors were obtained from an adult with rheumatoid arthritis.

This sequence joins TRBV10-3 and TRBJ2-5; D is ambiguous. The CDR3 extends over 16 amino acids. The ends were cut back, 4 bases at V and 0 bases at J, with 15 bases in the middle. Germline-derived CDR1 and CDR2 are ENHRY and SYGVKD. As DNA, the CDR3 is TGTGCCATCAGTGTCTCCGACATCACGGACCAAGAGACCCAGTACTTC. Encoded protein: CAISVSDITDQETQYF.

This clone was observed a few times. The rearrangement links TRBV7-9 to TRBJ1-1; D not certain. V was pared by 3 bases and J by 14 bases, with 13 bases between. Looked up from germline, CDR1 is SEHNR and CDR2 is FQNEAQ (reference sequence). This CDR3 region has 11 residues. The CDR3 nucleotides are TGTGCCAGCAGCTTTAAGCTAGGGCTATTCTTT. Its protein product is CASSFKLGLFF.

This clone was observed a few times. The chain carries TRBV9 and TRBJ1-5; 7 positions agree with TRBD1. The V gene's germline CDR1 is SGDLS and CDR2 YYNGEE. The CDR3 is made up of 13 amino acids. With V trimmed by 5 bases and J by 4 bases, 3 bases remained unmatched. The CDR3 protein is CASSGDSNQPQHF. The DNA for the CDR3 is TGTGCCAGCAGTGGGGACAGTAATCAGCCCCAGCATTTT.

This clone appeared a few times. As DNA, the CDR3 is TGTGCCAGCAGCGCACGGGATATCTCATACCCGAACACTGAAGCTTTCTTT. It translates to CASSARDISYPNTEAFF. The chain combines TRBV9 with TRBJ1-1; D is unclear. The CDR3 has 17 residues. Germline V lookup: CDR1 SGDLS, CDR2 YYNGEE. The germline V and J ends were trimmed by 3 bases and 1 base, with 19 bases remaining between them.

The chain is built from TRBV7-9 and TRBJ2-3; no clear D gene. V lost 0 bases, J lost 3 bases, and 4 bases lay in between. The germline CDR1 and CDR2 sequences are SEHNR and FQNEAQ (reference sequence). This CDR3 has 13 amino acids. The CDR3 sequence: CASSLARTDTQYF. The DNA of the CDR3 is TGTGCCAGCAGCTTAGCGAGAACAGATACGCAGTATTTT. Combining the CDR3 with reference TRBV7-9 and TRBJ2-3 gives the whole variable domain DTGVSQNPRHKITKRGQNVTFRCDPISEHNRLYWYRQTLGQGPEFLTYFQNEAQLEKSRLLSDRFSAERPKGSFSTLEIQRTEQGDSAMYLCASSLARTDTQYFGPGTRLTVL.

The chain carries TRBV19 and TRBJ1-1; weak D call: TRBD1 (5 bases). The CDR3 is 14 amino acids. From germline, CDR1 is LNHDA and CDR2 SQIVND (reference sequence). V dropped 5 bases and J dropped 1 base, with 11 bases sitting between them. The CDR3 DNA is TGTGCCAGTAGTCCGGGGACCAAGAACACTGAAGCTTTCTTT. This sequence encodes CASSPGTKNTEAFF. Combining the CDR3 with reference TRBV19 and TRBJ1-1 gives the whole variable domain DGGITQSPKYLFRKEGQNVTLSCEQNLNHDAMYWYRQDPGQGLRLIYYSQIVNDFQKGDIAEGYSVSREKKESFPLTVTSAQKNPTAFYLCASSPGTKNTEAFFGQGTRLTVV.

The rearrangement uses TRBV5-1 and TRBJ2-2, with 7 bases matching TRBD2. CDR1 SGHRS and CDR2 YFSETQ come from the germline V gene. V lost 4 bases and J lost 8; bases outside the gene matches: 8. The CDR3 runs to 14 residues. The CDR3 region has the DNA TGCGCCAGCAGCCCTGGCGGGGGAGTGGGGGAGCTGTTTTTT. Translating it yields CASSPGGGVGELFF.

CDR3 sequence (DNA): TGTGCCACCCATGGTATCTCCGGGGAGCTGTTTTTT. It translates to CATHGISGELFF. The rearrangement uses TRBV6-5 and TRBJ2-2; unclear D gene. The germline V and J ends were trimmed by 10 bases and 6 bases, with 12 bases remaining between them. Germline V gives CDR1 MNHEY, CDR2 SVGAGI. This CDR3 has 12 residues.

The V gene is TRBV7-9, the J gene TRBJ1-6; D is ambiguous. CDR3 length: 12 residues. V lost 5 bases, J lost 10 bases, and 9 bases lay in between. Germline CDR1 and CDR2: SEHNR and FQNEAQ (reference sequence). CDR3 DNA: TGTGCCAGCAGCCCAGGCTCCTCACCCCTCCACTTT. Translation: CASSPGSSPLHF.

This chain joins TRBV5-6 and TRBJ2-1; D gene ambiguous. V lost 2 bases to trimming and J lost 7 bases, with 4 bases between them. Germline values: CDR1 SGHDT, CDR2 YYEEEE. This CDR3 is built from 11 residues. The CDR3 nucleotides read TGTGCCAGCAGCTTATCGAATGAGCAGTTCTTC. Its protein is CASSLSNEQFF.

This chain uses TRBV29-1 with TRBJ2-7, with 9 bases fitting TRBD1. The CDR3 spans 12 residues. Germline V gene lookup returns CDR1 SQVTM and CDR2 ANQGSEA. The J segment lost 4 bases and the V segment lost 7 bases, leaving 5 bases of the junction unmatched. As DNA, the CDR3 is TGCAGCGCACTGGGACAGGGTTACGAGCAGTACTTC. It translates to CSALGQGYEQYF.

CDR3 residues: CASSVGGTHTEAFF. The CDR3 coding sequence is TGTGCCAGCAGCGTAGGGGGGACTCACACTGAAGCTTTCTTT. This sequence joins TRBV9 and TRBJ1-1; D possibly corresponds to TRBD1 (5 bases). The germline CDR1 and CDR2 sequences are SGDLS and YYNGEE. V gave up 0 bases and J gave up 3 bases, with 9 bases separating them. CDR3 size: 14 residues.

The CDR3, as DNA: TGTGCCAGCGGACAGGGGAATCAGCCCCAGCATTTT. Translated: CASGQGNQPQHF. V gene TRBV19 combines with J gene TRBJ1-5; 9 positions agree with TRBD1. The V gene's germline CDR1 is LNHDA and CDR2 SQIVND (reference sequence). The CDR3 sequence is 12 residues long. Trimming took 9 bases from V and 4 from J; bases not matched to a gene: 1.

The chain employs TRBV20-1 and TRBJ2-1, with D perhaps TRBD2 (5 bases). The CDR3 loop spans 10 amino acids. Germline V lookup: CDR1 DFQATT, CDR2 SNEGSKA (reference sequence). CDR3: CTAAYNEQFF. In DNA form, the CDR3 reads TGCACAGCGGCCTACAATGAGCAGTTCTTC.

This rearrangement joins TRBV9 to TRBJ2-2; 16 nucleotides agree with TRBD2. The CDR3 has 20 residues. Germline lookup yields CDR1 SGDLS and CDR2 YYNGEE. V lost 3 bases to trimming and J lost 1 base; unmatched junction nucleotides: 9. The CDR3 is CASSDTVGLAGGVNTGELFF. In nucleotides, the CDR3 is TGTGCCAGCAGCGATACTGTGGGACTAGCGGGGGGGGTGAACACCGGGGAGCTGTTTTTT.

This chain uses TRBV7-9 with TRBJ2-5; a weak D match, TRBD1 (6 bases). Germline V gene data show CDR1 as SEHNR and CDR2 as FQNEAQ (reference sequence). The length of the CDR3 is 11 residues. V was cut by 10 bases and J by 5 bases, with 11 bases left in between. Written as DNA, the CDR3 is TGTGCCACACAGGGTTTGGAGACCCAGTACTTC. Translating gives CATQGLETQYF.

The table lists this clone with a count of one. This chain joins TRBV5-1 and TRBJ2-1, with 10 bases identical to TRBD2. The germline V gene encodes CDR1 SGHRS and CDR2 YFSETQ. The junction had 5 bases not matched to a gene; V was cut back by 4 bases and J by 4 bases. The CDR3 has 15 amino acids. CDR3 region: CASSGSGGLYNEQFF. CDR3 DNA sequence: TGCGCCAGCAGCGGTAGCGGGGGGTTATACAATGAGCAGTTCTTC.

The chain uses TRBV2 and TRBJ1-2, with unresolved D. Trimming took off 6 bases at V and 0 bases at J, with 14 bases between the two ends. The germline gives CDR1 SNHLY, CDR2 FYNNEI. The CDR3 has 15 amino acids. CDR3 protein: CASSPPLLPNYGYTF. The DNA for the CDR3 is TGTGCCAGCAGCCCACCCCTTCTCCCTAACTATGGCTACACCTTC.

The rearrangement joins TRBV6-7 to TRBJ2-3; possibly TRBD1 for D (5 bases). TRBV6-7 is annotated as an ORF whose role is uncertain. The length of the CDR3 is 15 residues. Trimming took 6 bases from V and 0 from J, leaving 13 bases between them. The CDR3: CASRTEQASTDTQYF. The CDR3 DNA sequence: TGTGCCAGCAGGACAGAACAAGCCAGCACAGATACGCAGTATTTT.

This clone has just one count. The rearrangement uses TRBV5-6 and TRBJ2-7; D possibly matches TRBD1 or TRBD2 (6 bases each). The V gene lost 0 bases and the J gene lost 6 bases, with 19 bases spanning the gap. This CDR3 is 16 amino acids long. Per the germline V gene, CDR1 is SGHDT and CDR2 is YYEEEE. This chain's CDR3 is CASSLGGGLKFREQYF. The CDR3, as DNA: TGTGCCAGCAGCTTGGGAGGGGGACTTAAGTTTCGCGAGCAGTACTTC.

The chain couples TRBV7-3 to TRBJ2-1, with D maybe TRBD2 (7 bases). V was cut by 3 bases and J by 7 bases, with 16 bases left in between. CDR3 length: 15 residues. Looked up from germline, CDR1 is SGHTA and CDR2 is FQGTGA. The CDR3 is CASSFEGGLWNEQFF. In nucleotides, the CDR3 is TGTGCCAGCAGCTTTGAGGGGGGACTATGGAATGAGCAGTTCTTC. Combining the CDR3 with reference TRBV7-3 and TRBJ2-1 gives the whole variable domain GAGVSQTPSNKVTEKGKYVELRCDPISGHTALYWYRQSLGQGPEFLIYFQGTGAADDSGLPNDRFFAVRPEGSVSTLKIQRTERGDSAVYLCASSFEGGLWNEQFFGPGTRLTVL.

Remarks on this clone: One end of the junction does not line up with germline, which may come from a read error. This chain links TRBV11-2 with TRBJ1-5, with D maybe TRBD1 (5 bases). Germline V gene sequence: CDR1 SGHAT, CDR2 FQNNGV. The CDR3 is 14 amino acids. CDR3 region: CASSTGGNNRPQHF. CDR3 bases: TGTGCCAGCAGCACAGGCGGGAACAATCGGCCCCAGCATTTT.

J is TRBJ2-2 and V is TRBV5-1; 7 bases fit TRBD2. Germline lookup yields CDR1 SGHRS and CDR2 YFSETQ. This CDR3 has 18 residues. V trimming: 2 bases; J trimming: 1 base; junction bases outside the gene matches: 11. The CDR3 DNA reads TGCGCCAGCAGCTTCCCGAACACCGGGGGGATGAACACCGGGGAGCTGTTTTTT. Amino acids: CASSFPNTGGMNTGELFF.

The V gene is TRBV9, the J gene TRBJ2-1; a weak D match, TRBD2 (5 bases). V was pared by 2 bases and J by 1 base, with 22 bases between. Germline V gene data show CDR1 as SGDLS and CDR2 as YYNGEE. The CDR3 runs to 19 residues. CDR3 loop: CASSVSPTRGELSYNEQFF. For the CDR3, the DNA is TGTGCCAGCAGCGTCTCCCCTACTAGAGGCGAGCTTTCCTACAATGAGCAGTTCTTC.

The V gene is TRBV29-1, the J gene TRBJ1-1; weak D call: TRBD1 (6 bases). This CDR3 has 13 amino acids. Germline-derived CDR1 and CDR2 are SQVTM and ANQGSEA. Trimming pared 6 bases from V and 6 bases from J, leaving 17 bases between. The CDR3 DNA reads TGCAGCGTCGGCGGACAGTTGGTCGCTGAAGCTTTCTTT. Its translation: CSVGGQLVAEAFF.

This clone was detected a few times. The chain recombines TRBV11-2 with TRBJ1-5, with TRBD1 matching 7 bases. The J segment lost 4 bases and the V segment lost 11 bases, leaving 8 bases of the junction unmatched. The CDR3 contains 13 residues. Germline CDR1 is SGHAT and CDR2 is FQNNGV. Here the CDR3 reads CALNRGRNQPQHF. DNA of the CDR3: TGTGCCCTAAACAGGGGACGGAATCAGCCCCAGCATTTT.

This clone has only one observation. The CDR3 loop reads CASSYSASGYEQYF. The CDR3 nucleotides read TGTGCCAGCAGTTACTCGGCTAGTGGCTACGAGCAGTACTTC. This chain joins TRBV6-5 and TRBJ2-7; D ambiguous. Per germline, CDR1 MNHEY and CDR2 SVGAGI. The CDR3 runs to 14 residues. V lost 0 bases and J lost 3, with 9 bases in between.

The J gene is TRBJ2-1, the V gene TRBV19, with 9 bases matching TRBD1. CDR1 and CDR2 from the germline V gene are LNHDA and SQIVND (reference sequence). The CDR3 loop spans 11 amino acids. Germline trimming cut 9 bases from V and 10 bases from J; bases unmatched to any gene: 4. CDR3 in DNA: TGTGCCAGCCATACAGGGGGCGAGCAGTTCTTC. This codes for CASHTGGEQFF.